The sequence of this T cell receptor beta chain was determined in a study of T cell clones after liver transplantation. On the study more broadly: Post-transplant blood was tracked for graft-donor-reactive T cell clones identified in a pre-transplant mixed lymphocyte reaction.

The germline V gene encodes CDR1 SGHNT and CDR2 YYREEE (reference sequence). This CDR3 is 12 amino acids long. The germline V and J ends were trimmed by 4 bases and 0 bases, with 3 bases remaining between them. TCRdb's table, derived via immunoSEQ multiplex PCR, lists solely in-frame clones and lacks some. This table holds approximately 75,000 clones, 80% found once. The sequence came from a human patient who received a liver transplant. The graft donor may be the source of some T cells. This chain connects TRBV5-4 to TRBJ2-3; no firm D call. Specimen: CD4+ T cells from blood, collected 12 months after liver transplant. The CDR3 nucleotides are TGTGCCAGCAGCCGGAGCACAGATACGCAGTATTTT. Its protein is CASSRSTDTQYF.